This entry lists 26 T cell receptor beta chains sequenced from one sample in a study of T-cell memory formation after mild COVID-19. TCRdb analysed the 5' RACE reads with MiXCR anew, one entry per CDR3 protein. The table shows over 450,000 distinct CDR3 sequences, with 20% occurring only once. The sequenced sample was PBMCs or a T cell subset sorted from them (not recorded which). The receptors come from an adult woman who had mild COVID-19 (a few samples of this study predate the infection). Cell type and time point are not known.

In this sample, this clonotype turned up many times. This chain uses TRBV10-3 with TRBJ2-2; D unresolved. This CDR3 has 14 amino acids. Germline V gene data show CDR1 as ENHRY and CDR2 as SYGVKD. Trimming pared 3 bases from V and 6 bases from J, leaving 11 bases between. The CDR3, as DNA: TGTGCCATCAGTGAACTCGCTGTTGCCGGGGAGCTGTTTTTT. Its protein is CAISELAVAGELFF.

This clonotype was detected only a few times. The rearrangement joins TRBV7-9 to TRBJ2-2, with D possibly being TRBD1 or TRBD2 (6 bases each). CDR1 and CDR2 from the germline V gene are SEHNR and FQNEAQ (reference sequence). There are 17 residues in the CDR3. With 7 bases removed from V and 1 base from J, the gap between germline ends came to 19 bases. CDR3 in amino acids: CASTTRLGGENTGELFF. For the CDR3, the DNA is TGTGCCAGCACCACTCGGCTCGGGGGCGAGAACACCGGGGAGCTGTTTTTT.

This clonotype was counted only a few times. This chain uses TRBV4-1 with TRBJ1-1; D gene unclear. V dropped 7 bases and J dropped 1 base, with 13 bases sitting between them. The length of the CDR3 is 14 residues. Germline V gene lookup returns CDR1 MGHRA and CDR2 YSYEKL. The CDR3 is CASTSQEQNTEAFF. CDR3 sequence (DNA): TGCGCCAGCACCTCCCAGGAGCAGAACACTGAAGCTTTCTTT.

This clonotype has just a few counts. The V call is TRBV10-3, the J call TRBJ2-7, with D unresolved. The CDR3 length is 12 residues. Looked up from germline, CDR1 is ENHRY and CDR2 is SYGVKD. Trimming cost V 4 bases and J 0 bases, with 4 bases left between them. CDR3: CAISAISYEQYF. The DNA of the CDR3 is TGTGCCATCAGTGCAATCTCCTACGAGCAGTACTTC.

This clonotype turned up a few times. CDR3 nucleotides: TGTGCCACCAGCAGAGATTGGGGGGGCGATGAGCAGTTCTTC. Encoded protein: CATSRDWGGDEQFF. V and J are TRBV15 and TRBJ2-1, with a weak D call TRBD2 (7 bases). CDR1 and CDR2 (germline): LNHNV, YYDKDF (reference sequence). V was cut by 0 bases and J by 8 bases, with 11 bases left in between. The CDR3 length is 14 residues.

The V call is TRBV20-1, the J call TRBJ1-6; D is unresolved. The germline CDR1 and CDR2 sequences are DFQATT and SNEGSKA (reference sequence). This CDR3 contains 17 residues. With 0 bases removed from V and 0 bases from J, the gap between germline ends came to 12 bases. The CDR3 DNA reads TGCAGTGCTAGAGATCTGGGAGACGGCTCCTATAATTCACCCCTCCACTTT. Its protein is CSARDLGDGSYNSPLHF.

The chain combines TRBV11-2 with TRBJ1-2; 10 bases are shared with TRBD1. The CDR3 covers 16 residues. Germline V gene data show CDR1 as SGHAT and CDR2 as FQNNGV. V shed 5 bases, J shed 1 base, and the junction held 7 bases outside the gene matches. The CDR3 nucleotides read TGTGCCAGCAGCAAAAGACAGGGGGCAAATAACTATGGCTACACCTTC. Its translation: CASSKRQGANNYGYTF.

This clonotype was observed a few times. The rearrangement joins TRBV10-3 to TRBJ2-7, with TRBD2 as a possible D gene (5 bases). V lost 2 bases to trimming and J lost 1 base, with 12 bases between them. Germline V gene lookup returns CDR1 ENHRY and CDR2 SYGVKD. This CDR3 comprises 15 residues. CDR3 sequence reads: CAISEGSTGSYEQYF. The CDR3, as DNA: TGTGCCATCAGTGAGGGGTCAACGGGATCCTACGAGCAGTACTTC.

The DNA of the CDR3 is TGCGCCAGCAGCCAGACAGCGGGAGACGTAGATACGCAGTATTTT. Amino acid sequence: CASSQTAGDVDTQYF. The chain uses TRBV4-3 and TRBJ2-3, with TRBD2 matching 8 bases. The germline CDR1 and CDR2 sequences are LGHNA and YSLEER. J was trimmed by 5 bases and V by 3 bases; bases with no gene match: 7. This CDR3 has 15 amino acids.

The J gene is TRBJ2-5, the V gene TRBV6-1; 7 nucleotides align to TRBD2. V gave up 8 bases and J gave up 5 bases; unmatched junction bases: 11. The CDR3 runs 14 residues. CDR1 and CDR2 from the germline V gene are MNHNS and SASEGT. CDR3 nucleotides: TGTGCCAGCTCCCCAGCGGGGTTGCTGGAGACCCAGTACTTC. As protein: CASSPAGLLETQYF.

The chain recombines TRBV6-5 with TRBJ1-1; 7 bases match TRBD1. The CDR3 runs to 16 residues. V dropped 6 bases and J dropped 2; count of bases not matched to a gene: 12. Germline values: CDR1 MNHEY, CDR2 SVGAGI. CDR3: CASRLGDRYLNTEAFF. For the CDR3, the DNA is TGTGCCAGCAGGTTGGGGGACAGATACCTTAACACTGAAGCTTTCTTT.

This clonotype came up a few times. V usage is TRBV12-3 or TRBV12-4 and J usage is TRBJ2-1, with D hard to call. The V and J ends lost 6 bases and 11 bases respectively, with 11 bases between them. The CDR3 totals 11 residues. The CDR3, as DNA: TGTGCCAGCAGCCTCGGTGAGAAGCAGTTCTTC. Protein: CASSLGEKQFF.

The chain recombines TRBV10-3 with TRBJ2-7; a weak D match, TRBD1 (5 bases). The CDR3 runs to 13 residues. V shed 6 bases and J shed 3 bases, with 12 bases lying between them. CDR1 and CDR2 (germline): ENHRY, SYGVKD. CDR3 protein: CAISEDRNYEQYF. CDR3 DNA sequence: TGTGCCATCAGCGAAGACAGAAACTACGAGCAGTACTTC.

This clonotype has only a few counts. The V and J genes are TRBV18 and TRBJ2-1; 10 nucleotides align to TRBD1. V shed 4 bases and J 7 bases; nucleotides not matched to a gene: 7. CDR1 and CDR2 (germline): KGHSH, LQKENI. This CDR3 is built from 15 residues. The CDR3 reads CASSRVGTGENEQFF. The CDR3 DNA reads as TGTGCCAGCTCACGCGTGGGGACAGGGGAGAATGAGCAGTTCTTC.

This chain links TRBV9 with TRBJ2-3, with no clear D. The length of the CDR3 is 14 residues. The germline V gene has CDR1 SGDLS and CDR2 YYNGEE. With 3 bases removed from V and 2 bases from J, the gap between germline ends came to 10 bases. CDR3 residues: CASSATTITDTQYF. The CDR3 DNA sequence: TGTGCCAGCAGCGCAACTACCATCACAGATACGCAGTATTTT.

The chain combines TRBV29-1 with TRBJ2-1, with TRBD2 identical over 11 bases. The CDR3 consists of 17 residues. CDR1 is SQVTM, CDR2 ANQGSEA, per germline. Trimming took 6 bases from V and 2 from J; bases not matched to a gene: 12. This CDR3 is CSVSGLADYHTYNEQFF. The DNA of the CDR3 is TGCAGCGTCTCGGGACTAGCGGACTATCATACCTACAATGAGCAGTTCTTC.

The rearrangement links TRBV12-3 or TRBV12-4 to TRBJ1-1; 9 bases map to TRBD1. J lost 5 bases, V lost 5 bases, and 12 bases had no gene match. There are 16 residues in the CDR3. The CDR3 sequence is CASSPIGTGITTEAFF. The DNA for the CDR3 is TGTGCCAGCAGTCCCATAGGGACAGGGATCACGACTGAAGCTTTCTTT.

This chain links TRBV6-4 with TRBJ1-1; D not certain. V dropped 7 bases and J dropped 8 bases, with 17 bases sitting between them. Germline-derived CDR1 and CDR2 are MRHNA and SNTAGT. This CDR3 is 13 amino acids long. CDR3 in amino acids: CASTANRTPEAFF. The CDR3 DNA is TGTGCCAGCACAGCGAACAGAACGCCCGAAGCTTTCTTT.

This clonotype has only a few counts. The rearrangement uses TRBV12-3 or TRBV12-4 and TRBJ1-1, with unresolved D. The V gene lost 6 bases and the J gene lost 1 base, with 12 bases spanning the gap. The CDR3 totals 14 residues. The CDR3 nucleotides read TGTGCCAGCAGCTCTCCGAAAGAGAACACTGAAGCTTTCTTT. Translating it yields CASSSPKENTEAFF.

The sample holds a few counts of this clonotype. V usage is TRBV5-1 and J usage is TRBJ2-4; 9 bases are a match to TRBD1. With V trimmed by 6 bases and J by 5 bases, 9 bases remained unmatched. There are 15 residues in the CDR3. Germline CDR1 SGHRS, CDR2 YFSETQ. The CDR3 loop reads CASTMTGGIENIQYF. CDR3 coding DNA: TGCGCCAGCACCATGACAGGGGGGATTGAAAACATTCAGTACTTC.

The chain links TRBV29-1 to TRBJ2-1, with 10 bases aligning to TRBD2. Trimming at V came to 4 bases and at J to 8 bases, leaving 17 bases not matched to a gene. This CDR3 region has 17 residues. Germline-derived CDR1 and CDR2 are SQVTM and ANQGSEA. The CDR3 spells CSVVPGLTTSGTYEQFF. In DNA, the CDR3 is TGCAGCGTTGTCCCCGGTCTAACAACTAGCGGGACGTATGAGCAGTTCTTC.

In its sample, this clonotype was seen a few times. The chain combines TRBV5-4 with TRBJ2-1, with 12 bases aligning to TRBD2. V lost 8 bases, J lost 5 bases, and 5 bases stayed unmatched. CDR1 and CDR2 (germline): SGHNT, YYREEE (reference sequence). This CDR3 contains 14 residues. CDR3 loop: CARSTSGSNNEQFF. The CDR3 nucleotides are TGTGCCAGATCGACTAGCGGGAGTAACAATGAGCAGTTCTTC.

The rearrangement links TRBV2 to TRBJ1-1; D perhaps matches TRBD1 (5 bases). V lost 5 bases to trimming and J lost 3 bases, with 10 bases between them. Germline CDR1 and CDR2: SNHLY and FYNNEI. The CDR3 sequence is 13 residues long. Written as DNA, the CDR3 is TGTGCCAGCAGTAAGGGAGGGGACACTGAAGCTTTCTTT. Its protein product is CASSKGGDTEAFF.

In this sample, this clonotype turned up a few times. The chain combines TRBV19 with TRBJ2-2; a possible D gene is TRBD2 (5 bases). Trimming left V 5 bases short and J 7 bases short, with 8 bases between. Per the germline V gene, CDR1 is LNHDA and CDR2 is SQIVND (reference sequence). The CDR3 extends over 12 amino acids. DNA of the CDR3: TGTGCCAGTAGTCCGGAGGTCGGGGAGCTGTTTTTT. Its protein product is CASSPEVGELFF.

The chain employs TRBV12-3 or TRBV12-4 and TRBJ1-5; no reliable D call. Trimming took 7 bases from V and 2 from J, leaving 15 bases between them. The CDR3 is 15 residues long. The CDR3 bases are TGTGCCAGCATCGCGGGATCCGGGCGCAATCAGCCCCAGCATTTT. Translating gives CASIAGSGRNQPQHF.

This clonotype has only one observation. The chain has TRBV3-1 and TRBJ2-1, with D unresolved. V gave up 0 bases and J gave up 0 bases, with 9 bases separating them. CDR1 is LGHDT and CDR2 is YNNKEL in the germline V gene (reference sequence). This CDR3 contains 16 residues. The CDR3 loop reads CASSQDLGFSYNEQFF. In DNA form, the CDR3 reads TGTGCCAGCAGCCAAGATCTCGGGTTCTCCTACAATGAGCAGTTCTTC.